This TCR beta chain came from a study of technical replicates of blood from a handful of donors. Per germline, CDR1 MDHEN and CDR2 SYDVKM. The CDR3 totals 16 residues. V dropped 4 bases and J dropped 1 base, with 17 bases sitting between them. The repertoire was sequenced with immunoSEQ multiplex PCR; TCRdb's copy has only in-frame clones and lacks some. Of tens of thousands of clones listed, 95% are singletons. This sequence originates from a human donor in good health. The sample taken for sequencing was T cells isolated from PBMCs. This chain joins TRBV28 and TRBJ2-7; TRBD2 might be the D (6 bases). The CDR3 protein is CASSSPGTVNSYEQYF. DNA of the CDR3: TGTGCCAGCAGTTCCCCCGGGACTGTGAATTCCTACGAGCAGTACTTC.